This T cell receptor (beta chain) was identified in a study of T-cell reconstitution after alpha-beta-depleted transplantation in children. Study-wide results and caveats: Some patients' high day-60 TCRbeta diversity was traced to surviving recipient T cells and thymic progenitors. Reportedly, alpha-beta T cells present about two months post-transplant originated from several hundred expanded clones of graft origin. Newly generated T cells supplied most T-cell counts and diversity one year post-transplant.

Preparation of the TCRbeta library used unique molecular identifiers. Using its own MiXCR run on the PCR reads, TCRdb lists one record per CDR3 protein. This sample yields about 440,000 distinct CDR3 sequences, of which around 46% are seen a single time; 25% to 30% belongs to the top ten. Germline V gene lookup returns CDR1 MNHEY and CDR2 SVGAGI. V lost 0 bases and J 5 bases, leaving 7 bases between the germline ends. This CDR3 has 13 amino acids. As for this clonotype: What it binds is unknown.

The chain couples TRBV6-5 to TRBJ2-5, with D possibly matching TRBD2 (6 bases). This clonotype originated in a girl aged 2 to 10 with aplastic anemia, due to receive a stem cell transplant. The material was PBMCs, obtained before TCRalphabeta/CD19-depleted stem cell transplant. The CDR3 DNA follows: TGTGCCAGCAGTTACTCTGGGGGGGAGACCCAGTACTTC. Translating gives CASSYSGGETQYF.